The entry below gives a single TCR beta chain sequence along with its context. The antigen it binds to is not known. No quality values exist for individual bases; no much larger clone is one base distant. These data come from a study of PD-1 blockade in classical Hodgkin lymphoma (TCRdb year 2020). With regard to the full study: Nivolumab dosing was 3 mg/kg intravenously every 2 weeks, continuing until either disease progression or unacceptable toxicity. The study used TCR beta sequencing and CyTOF to define a peripheral blood immune signature of response to PD-1 blockade in classical Hodgkin lymphoma.

Genomic DNA was isolated using the Qiagen DNeasy kit from unsorted PBMCs as well as from negatively selected CD4+ and CD8+ fractions. TCR beta CDR3 regions were amplified by immunoSEQ multiplex PCR using primers annealing to V and J segments. Amplification bias was minimized using a synthetic immune receptor repertoire, and residual bias was removed computationally after sequencing. On the authors' methods: Repertoire diversity was quantified as the Shannon entropy index using custom Python scripts. Unsorted, CD4+ and CD8+ repertoires were analyzed separately, except for combined analyses in which CD4+ and CD8+ sequences were merged in silico. Clonal expansion was defined as a frequency increase of at least 2-fold after treatment compared with C1D1, and clones undetected at baseline were assigned a pseudocount of 0.5. Singleton clones were defined as clones with 0 or 1 copy at C1D1, and non-singleton clones were defined as clones with 2 or more copies. Clones expanded in unsorted samples were annotated as CD4+, CD8+ or unknown by matching protein sequences in sorted samples from the same patient. Wilcoxon tests on paired samples were used to test changes in diversity from C1D1 to C4D1. TCRdb obtained this table from immuneACCESS and retained in-frame rearrangements with V and J assigned. These tables miss some clones; where compared with another copy, unresolved V genes account for less than half of the shortfall, and the remainder is unexplained. V and J calls and clone size follow that table, whereas D and trimming were derived from the DNA. In all, the sample holds 8,000 to 8,500 clones, and roughly 80% of those were seen once. Around 26% of the sample is in the top ten clones.

Study-wide findings and limitations: The study covered only a single clinical trial cohort, and the causes of the repertoire differences, possibly disease activity or prior therapy, were still not defined. Baseline TCR diversity was reported to be lower in newly diagnosed patients than in healthy donors, and even lower in relapsed/refractory patients. Lower diversity was observed in patients in whom nivolumab was started less than 1 year after ASCT, and these patients were excluded from later analyses so that confounding by immune reconstitution would be avoided. Trial patients with a complete response had baseline diversity similar to that of newly diagnosed patients, while partial responders and progressors had significantly lower diversity. A significant rise by C4D1 was seen in CD4+ but not CD8+ TCR diversity (p=0.0027 vs p=0.16), with the rise being most apparent in complete responders (p=0.02).

CDR1 and CDR2 are read off the germline V gene as SGDLS and YYNGEE. From its cysteine to its phenylalanine, the CDR3 spans 15 amino acids. The kept DNA is CDR3 alone, 45 bases in frame from the first base. Trimming removed 4 bases from V and 9 bases from J; the gene matches leave 12 bases unexplained. In light of the paper, this sample's time point label describes: cycle 4 day 1 (C4D1), after six to seven weeks of nivolumab. All trial patients had relapsed after autologous stem cell transplantation, with cohorts A, B and C differing in prior brentuximab vedotin exposure. A Miltenyi CD8+ T cell isolation kit was used for magnetic negative selection to purify CD8+ T cells from thawed PBMCs. The trial cohort included fewer than 65 patients with relapsed/refractory classical Hodgkin lymphoma, and each patient had a best overall response of complete response, partial response or progressive disease. Single-agent nivolumab was administered to trial patients in the multi-cohort phase II CheckMate 205 trial. An independent review committee assessed best overall response using the 2007 International Working Group response criteria. Trial PBMCs were obtained immediately prior to nivolumab initiation (C1D1) and on therapy at cycle 2 day 1 and cycle 4 day 1. Peripheral blood was collected in 8 mL Vacutainer Cell Preparation Tubes, from which PBMCs were isolated by centrifugation and then cryopreserved. Purified CD4+ and CD8+ fractions were prepared only for cases in which an additional PBMC sample was available. Magnetically labelled cells were depleted on LS columns in a quadroMACS separator, and the flow-through was collected as the purified fraction.

The source was CD8+ T cells from blood, collected before the fourth cycle of nivolumab. The chain is encoded by TRBV9 joined to TRBJ2-3; 9 bases in the junction line up with TRBD2. The source is a human donor with classical Hodgkin lymphoma. The CDR3 loop reads CASSLSGGRGWTQYF. In nucleotides, the sequence is TGTGCCAGCAGCTTAAGCGGGGGGCGGGGTTGGACGCAGTATTTT.